A single TCR beta chain is shown here with its context. TCRdb re-analysed the 5' RACE reads in MiXCR, keeping a single row per CDR3 protein. The table includes 470,000 or so distinct CDR3 sequences, about a sixth detected once. The source of the sample is a study of T-cell memory formation after mild COVID-19. Germline V gene sequence: CDR1 MGHRA, CDR2 YSYEKL. Trimming left V 4 bases short and J 6 bases short, with 11 bases between. This CDR3 is 13 amino acids long. Sequencing was done on a sample of PBMCs or a T cell subset sorted from them (not recorded which). This chain connects TRBV4-1 to TRBJ2-3; D unresolved. The source of this sequence is a man aged 18 to 30 who had mild COVID-19 (a few samples of this study predate the infection). Cell type and time point are not known. CDR3 region: CASSPARSDTQYF. For the CDR3, the DNA is TGCGCCAGCAGCCCGGCCAGGAGTGATACGCAGTATTTT.